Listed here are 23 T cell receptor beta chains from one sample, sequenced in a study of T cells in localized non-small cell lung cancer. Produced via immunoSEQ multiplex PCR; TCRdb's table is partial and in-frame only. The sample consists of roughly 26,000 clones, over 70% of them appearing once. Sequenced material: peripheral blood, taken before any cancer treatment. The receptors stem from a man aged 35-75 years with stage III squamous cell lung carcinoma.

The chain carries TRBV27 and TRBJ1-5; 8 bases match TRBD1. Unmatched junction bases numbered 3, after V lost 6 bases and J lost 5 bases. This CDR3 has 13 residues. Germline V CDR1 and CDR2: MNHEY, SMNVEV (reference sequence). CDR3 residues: CASSPDRDQPQHF. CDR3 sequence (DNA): TGTGCCAGCAGCCCGGACAGGGATCAGCCCCAGCATTTT.

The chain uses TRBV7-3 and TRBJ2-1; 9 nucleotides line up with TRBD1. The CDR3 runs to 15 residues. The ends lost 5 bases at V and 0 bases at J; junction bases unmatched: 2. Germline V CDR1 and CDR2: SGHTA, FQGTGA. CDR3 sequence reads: CASSIQGASYNEQFF. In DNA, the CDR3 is TGTGCCAGCAGCATACAGGGGGCCTCCTACAATGAGCAGTTCTTC.

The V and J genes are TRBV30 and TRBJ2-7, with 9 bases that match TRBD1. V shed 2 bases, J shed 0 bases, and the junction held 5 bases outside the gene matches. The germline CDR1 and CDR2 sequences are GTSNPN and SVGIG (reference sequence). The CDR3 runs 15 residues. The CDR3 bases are TGTGCCTGGAGTCACCGGACAGGGGCCTCCTACGAGCAGTACTTC. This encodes CAWSHRTGASYEQYF.

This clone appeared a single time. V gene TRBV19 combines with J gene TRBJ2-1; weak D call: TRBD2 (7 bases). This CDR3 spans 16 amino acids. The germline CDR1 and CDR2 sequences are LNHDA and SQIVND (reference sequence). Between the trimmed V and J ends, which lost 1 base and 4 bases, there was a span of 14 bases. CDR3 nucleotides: TGTGCCAGTAGTATAGTATTCGCGGGGGCTTACAATGAGCAGTTCTTC. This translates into CASSIVFAGAYNEQFF.

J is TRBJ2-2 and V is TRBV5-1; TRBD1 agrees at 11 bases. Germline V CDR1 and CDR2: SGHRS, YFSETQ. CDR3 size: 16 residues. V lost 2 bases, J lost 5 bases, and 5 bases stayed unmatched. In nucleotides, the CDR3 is TGCGCCAGCAGCTTTGGGACAGGGGGAGTAACCGGGGAGCTGTTTTTT. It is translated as CASSFGTGGVTGELFF. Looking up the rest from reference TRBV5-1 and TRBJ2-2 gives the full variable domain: KAGVTQTPRYLIKTRGQQVTLSCSPISGHRSVSWYQQTPGQGLQFLFEYFSETQRNKGNFPGRFSGRQFSNSRSEMNVSTLELGDSALYLCASSFGTGGVTGELFFGEGSRLTVL.

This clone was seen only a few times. Here the CDR3 reads CAWSGQRRSPLHF. The CDR3, as DNA: TGTGCCTGGAGTGGGCAGAGGCGCTCACCCCTCCACTTT. V gene TRBV30 combines with J gene TRBJ1-6; D gene uncertain. The CDR3 has 13 amino acids. Germline lookup yields CDR1 GTSNPN and CDR2 SVGIG (reference sequence). Between the trimmed V and J ends, which lost 1 base and 10 bases, there was a span of 11 bases.

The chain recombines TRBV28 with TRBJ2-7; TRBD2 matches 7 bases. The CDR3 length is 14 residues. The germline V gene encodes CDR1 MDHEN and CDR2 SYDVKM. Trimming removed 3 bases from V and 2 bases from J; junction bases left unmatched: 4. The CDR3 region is CASSFTGGAYEQYF. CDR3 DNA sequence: TGTGCCAGCAGTTTTACGGGAGGTGCCTACGAGCAGTACTTC.

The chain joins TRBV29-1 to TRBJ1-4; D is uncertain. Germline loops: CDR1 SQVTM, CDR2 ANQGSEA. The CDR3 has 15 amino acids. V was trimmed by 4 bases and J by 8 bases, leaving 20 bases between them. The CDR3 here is CSVGALEAAEEKLFF. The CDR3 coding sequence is TGCAGCGTTGGTGCACTGGAGGCGGCGGAGGAAAAACTGTTTTTT.

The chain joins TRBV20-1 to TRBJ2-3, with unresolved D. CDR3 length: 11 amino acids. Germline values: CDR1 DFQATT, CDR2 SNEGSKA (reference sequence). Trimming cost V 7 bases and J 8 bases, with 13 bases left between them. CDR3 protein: CSEVASGTQYF. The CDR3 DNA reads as TGCAGTGAAGTAGCCTCGGGTACGCAGTATTTT.

The CDR3 loop is CASSQQMSTDTQYF. The CDR3 DNA is TGTGCCAGCAGTCAACAGATGAGCACAGATACGCAGTATTTT. The chain carries TRBV6-1 and TRBJ2-3; D call uncertain. The V end lost 5 bases, the J end lost 0 bases, and 9 bases lay between the germline ends. The germline V gene encodes CDR1 MNHNS and CDR2 SASEGT. The CDR3 contains 14 residues.

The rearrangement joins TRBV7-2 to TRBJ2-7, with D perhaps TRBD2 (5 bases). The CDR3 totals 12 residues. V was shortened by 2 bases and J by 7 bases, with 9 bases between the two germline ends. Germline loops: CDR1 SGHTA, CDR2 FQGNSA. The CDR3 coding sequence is TGTGCCAGCAGCTTACACACGGGGGAGCAGTACTTC. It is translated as CASSLHTGEQYF.

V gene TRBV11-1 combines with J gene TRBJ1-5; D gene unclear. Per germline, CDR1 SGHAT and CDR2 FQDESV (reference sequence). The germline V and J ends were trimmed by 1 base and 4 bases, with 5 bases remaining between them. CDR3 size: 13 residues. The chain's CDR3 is CASSLEWNQPQHF. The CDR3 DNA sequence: TGTGCCAGCAGCTTAGAATGGAATCAGCCCCAGCATTTT.

The CDR3 protein is CASSAHLSPLHF. DNA for the CDR3: TGTGCCAGTAGTGCCCACTTGTCACCCCTCCACTTT. The genes are TRBV19 and TRBJ1-6, with D hard to call. Trimming took off 5 bases at V and 10 bases at J, with 9 bases between the two ends. There are 12 residues in the CDR3. Germline CDR1 reads LNHDA; CDR2 reads SQIVND (reference sequence).

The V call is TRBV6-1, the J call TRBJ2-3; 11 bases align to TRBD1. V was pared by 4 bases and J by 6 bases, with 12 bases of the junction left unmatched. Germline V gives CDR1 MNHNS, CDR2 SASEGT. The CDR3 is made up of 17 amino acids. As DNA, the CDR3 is TGTGCCAGCAGTGTGAGCTCGCCCGGACAGGGGGCTGATACGCAGTATTTT. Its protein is CASSVSSPGQGADTQYF.

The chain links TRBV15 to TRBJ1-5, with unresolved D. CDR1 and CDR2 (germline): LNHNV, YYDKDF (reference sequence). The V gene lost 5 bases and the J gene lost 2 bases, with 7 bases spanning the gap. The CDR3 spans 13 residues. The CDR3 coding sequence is TGTGCCACCAGCTTAAAAGGCAATCAGCCCCAGCATTTT. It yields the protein CATSLKGNQPQHF.

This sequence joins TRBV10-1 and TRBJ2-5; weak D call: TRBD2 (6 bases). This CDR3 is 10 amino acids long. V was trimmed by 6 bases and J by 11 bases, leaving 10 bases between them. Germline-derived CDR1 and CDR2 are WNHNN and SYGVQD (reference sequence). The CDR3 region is CASRGLGQYF. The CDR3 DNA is TGCGCCAGCAGGGGACTGGGGCAGTACTTC.

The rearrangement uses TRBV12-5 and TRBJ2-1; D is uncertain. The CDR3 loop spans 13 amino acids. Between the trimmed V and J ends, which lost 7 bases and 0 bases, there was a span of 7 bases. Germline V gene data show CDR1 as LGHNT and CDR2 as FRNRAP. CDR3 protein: CASAVSSYNEQFF. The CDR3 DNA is TGTGCTAGTGCGGTGAGCTCCTACAATGAGCAGTTCTTC.

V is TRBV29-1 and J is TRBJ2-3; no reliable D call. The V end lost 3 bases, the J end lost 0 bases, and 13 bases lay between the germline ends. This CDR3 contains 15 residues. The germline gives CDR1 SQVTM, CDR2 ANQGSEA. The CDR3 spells CSVDRPPGSTDTQYF. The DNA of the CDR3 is TGCAGCGTTGATAGACCGCCGGGTAGCACAGATACGCAGTATTTT.

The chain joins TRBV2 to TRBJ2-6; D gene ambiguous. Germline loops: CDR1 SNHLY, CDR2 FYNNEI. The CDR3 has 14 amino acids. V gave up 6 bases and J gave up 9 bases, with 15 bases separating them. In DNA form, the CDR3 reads TGTGCCAGCAGGGATGACATTGCTTTCAACGTCCTGACTTTC. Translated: CASRDDIAFNVLTF.

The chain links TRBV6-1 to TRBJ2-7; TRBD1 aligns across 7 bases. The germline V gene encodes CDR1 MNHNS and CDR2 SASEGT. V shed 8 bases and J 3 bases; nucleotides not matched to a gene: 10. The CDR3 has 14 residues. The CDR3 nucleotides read TGTGCCAGCCAGTTTAGGGACAGCTTCTACGAGCAGTACGTC. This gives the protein CASQFRDSFYEQYV.

In DNA form, the CDR3 reads TGTGCCAGCAGCCCCCAGGGTGATTTGGGCTCTGGGGCCAACGTCCTGACTTTC. This translates into CASSPQGDLGSGANVLTF. The V call is TRBV7-9, the J call TRBJ2-6; D possibly corresponds to TRBD1 (5 bases). Between the trimmed V and J ends, which lost 5 bases and 0 bases, there was a span of 17 bases. The CDR3 has 18 residues. Per the germline V gene, CDR1 is SEHNR and CDR2 is FQNEAQ (reference sequence). The whole variable domain, remainder taken from reference TRBV7-9 and TRBJ2-6, is DTGVSQNPRHKITKRGQNVTFRCDPISEHNRLYWYRQTLGQGPEFLTYFQNEAQLEKSRLLSDRFSAERPKGSFSTLEIQRTEQGDSAMYLCASSPQGDLGSGANVLTFGAGSRLTVL.

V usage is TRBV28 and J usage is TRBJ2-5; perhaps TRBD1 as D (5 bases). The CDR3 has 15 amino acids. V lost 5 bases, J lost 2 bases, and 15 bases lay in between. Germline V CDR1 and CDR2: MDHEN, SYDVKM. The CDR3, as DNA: TGTGCCAGCAGTCCCCTGACAGAGCTACAAGAGACCCAGTACTTC. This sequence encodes CASSPLTELQETQYF.

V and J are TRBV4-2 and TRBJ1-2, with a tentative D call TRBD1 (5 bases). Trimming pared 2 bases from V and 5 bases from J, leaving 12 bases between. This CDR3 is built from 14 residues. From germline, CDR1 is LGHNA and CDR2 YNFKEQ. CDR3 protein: CASSQSRVEYGYTF. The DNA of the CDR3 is TGTGCCAGCAGCCAATCCAGGGTCGAGTATGGCTACACCTTC.